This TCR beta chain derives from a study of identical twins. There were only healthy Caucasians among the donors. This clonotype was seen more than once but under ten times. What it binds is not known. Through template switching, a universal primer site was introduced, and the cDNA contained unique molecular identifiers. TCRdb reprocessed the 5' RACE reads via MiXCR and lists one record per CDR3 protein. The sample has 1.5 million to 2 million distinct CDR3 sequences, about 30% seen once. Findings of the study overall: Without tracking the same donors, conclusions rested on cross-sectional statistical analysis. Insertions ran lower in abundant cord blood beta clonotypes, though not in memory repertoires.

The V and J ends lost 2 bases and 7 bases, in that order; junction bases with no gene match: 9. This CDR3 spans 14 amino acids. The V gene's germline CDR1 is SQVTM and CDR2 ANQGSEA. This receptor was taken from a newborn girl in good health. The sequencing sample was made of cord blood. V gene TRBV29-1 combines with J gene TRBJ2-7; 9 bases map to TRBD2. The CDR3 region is CSVEPGLALDEQYF. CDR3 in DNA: TGCAGCGTTGAACCCGGACTAGCGTTGGATGAGCAGTACTTC.